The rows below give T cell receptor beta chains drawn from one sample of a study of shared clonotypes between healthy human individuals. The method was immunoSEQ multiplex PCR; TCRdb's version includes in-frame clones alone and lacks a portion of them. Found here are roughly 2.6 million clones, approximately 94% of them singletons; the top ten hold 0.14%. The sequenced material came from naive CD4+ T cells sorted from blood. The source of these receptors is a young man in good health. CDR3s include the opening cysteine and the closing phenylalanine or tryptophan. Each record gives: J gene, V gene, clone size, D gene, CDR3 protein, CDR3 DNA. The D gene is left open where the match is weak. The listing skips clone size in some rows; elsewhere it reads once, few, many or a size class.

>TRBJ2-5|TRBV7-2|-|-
CASSLLVGIRETQYF
TGTGCCAGCAGCCTACTGGTGGGGATACGAGAGACCCAGTACTTC
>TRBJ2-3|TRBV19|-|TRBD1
CASSHRGTDTQYF
TGTGCCAGTAGTCACAGGGGTACAGATACGCAGTATTTT
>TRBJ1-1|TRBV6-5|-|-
CASSRDRGTEAFF
TGTGCCAGCAGTCGGGACCGCGGGACTGAAGCTTTCTTT
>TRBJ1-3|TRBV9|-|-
CASSPGLISGNTIYF
TGTGCCAGCAGCCCGGGACTCATCTCTGGAAACACCATATATTTT
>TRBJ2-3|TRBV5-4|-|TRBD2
CASTLAGPGTDTQYF
TGTGCCAGCACCCTAGCGGGGCCGGGGACAGATACGCAGTATTTT
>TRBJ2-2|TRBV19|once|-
CASTHMGTVNTGELFF
TGTGCCAGTACCCATATGGGGACCGTGAACACCGGGGAGCTGTTTTTT
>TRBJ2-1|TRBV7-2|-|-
CASSPTGRFEQFF
TGTGCCAGCAGCCCGACGGGCAGGTTTGAGCAGTTCTTC
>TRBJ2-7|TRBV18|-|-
CASSPRQEYEQYF
TGTGCCAGCTCACCCAGACAGGAGTACGAGCAGTACTTC
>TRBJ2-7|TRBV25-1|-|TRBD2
CASSEPGTGGEQYF
TGTGCCAGCAGTGAACCAGGGACGGGGGGCGAGCAGTACTTC
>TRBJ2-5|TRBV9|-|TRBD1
CASSAEQGVGRETQYF
TGTGCCAGCAGCGCGGAACAGGGGGTAGGGAGGGAGACCCAGTACTTC
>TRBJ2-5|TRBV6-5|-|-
CASNEGAVETQYF
TGTGCCAGCAACGAGGGAGCAGTGGAGACCCAGTACTTC
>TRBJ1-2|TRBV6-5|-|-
CASSVLGDGNYGYTF
TGTGCCAGCAGTGTTTTAGGGGACGGTAACTATGGCTACACCTTC
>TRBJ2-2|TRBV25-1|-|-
CASSVRVSANTGELFF
TGTGCCAGCAGTGTTAGGGTGTCGGCGAACACCGGGGAGCTGTTTTTT
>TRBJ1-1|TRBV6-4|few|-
CASSDSGNTEAFF
TGTGCCAGCAGTGACTCAGGGAACACTGAAGCTTTCTTT
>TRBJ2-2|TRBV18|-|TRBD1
CASSERTGSTGELFF
TGTGCCAGCTCAGAACGGACAGGGTCGACCGGGGAGCTGTTTTTT
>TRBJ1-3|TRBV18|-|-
CASSPPSGGGNTIYF
TGTGCCAGCTCACCACCGTCTGGGGGTGGAAACACCATATATTTT
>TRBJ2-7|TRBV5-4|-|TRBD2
CASAGELSYEQYF
TGTGCCAGCGCGGGAGAGTTATCCTACGAGCAGTACTTC
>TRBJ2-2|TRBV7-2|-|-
CASSLGPFTANTGELFF
TGTGCCAGCAGCTTAGGACCATTTACCGCGAACACCGGGGAGCTGTTTTTT
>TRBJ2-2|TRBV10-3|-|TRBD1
CAISESTGWTGELFF
TGTGCCATCAGTGAGTCGACAGGGTGGACCGGGGAGCTGTTTTTT
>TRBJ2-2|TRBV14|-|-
CASSQVGTNTGELFF
TGTGCCAGCAGCCAAGTAGGGACTAACACCGGGGAGCTGTTTTTT
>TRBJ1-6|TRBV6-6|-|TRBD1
CASSYGTGVNSPLHF
TGTGCCAGCAGTTACGGGACAGGGGTTAATTCACCCCTCCACTTT
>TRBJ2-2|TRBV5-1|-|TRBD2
CASSLYPSGTANTGELFF
TGCGCCAGCAGCTTGTATCCTAGCGGAACCGCGAACACCGGGGAGCTGTTTTTT
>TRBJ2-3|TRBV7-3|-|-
CASSLNSGGIDTQYF
TGTGCCAGCAGCCTCAATAGTGGGGGGATAGATACGCAGTATTTT
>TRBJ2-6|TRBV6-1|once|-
CASSHVSGANVLTF
TGTGCCAGCAGCCACGTCTCTGGGGCCAACGTCCTGACTTTC
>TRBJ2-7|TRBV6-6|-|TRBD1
CASSPGQREKNEQYF
TGTGCCAGCAGTCCGGGACAGAGAGAAAAGAACGAGCAGTACTTC
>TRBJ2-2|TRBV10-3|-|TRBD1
CAISGVTGGTGELFF
TGTGCCATCAGTGGAGTGACAGGGGGGACCGGGGAGCTGTTTTTT
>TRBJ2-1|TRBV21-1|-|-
CASSTSTEYNEQFF
-
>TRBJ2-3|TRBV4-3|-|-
CASSQVASVADTQYF
TGCGCCAGCAGCCAAGTAGCTAGCGTCGCAGATACGCAGTATTTT
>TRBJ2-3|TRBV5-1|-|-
CASQPQGAKLAGDTQYF
TGCGCCAGTCAGCCCCAGGGGGCAAAACTAGCGGGAGATACGCAGTATTTT
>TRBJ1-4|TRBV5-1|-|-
CASRAGIFGEKLFF
TGCGCCAGCAGGGCGGGGATTTTCGGAGAAAAACTGTTTTTT
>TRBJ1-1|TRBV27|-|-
CASNPGPQGTEAFF
TGTGCCAGCAACCCAGGGCCCCAGGGGACTGAAGCTTTCTTT
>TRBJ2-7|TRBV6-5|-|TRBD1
CASRKTGDPYEQYF
TGTGCCAGCAGAAAGACAGGGGATCCCTACGAGCAGTACTTC
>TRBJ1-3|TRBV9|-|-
CASSGGWGHSGNTIYF
TGTGCCAGCAGCGGGGGATGGGGGCACTCTGGAAACACCATATATTTT
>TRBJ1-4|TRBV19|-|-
CASSSGATNEKLFF
TGTGCCAGTAGTAGCGGCGCAACTAATGAAAAACTGTTTTTT
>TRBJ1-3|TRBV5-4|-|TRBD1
CASSTGQSIAGNTIYF
TGTGCCAGCAGCACGGGACAGTCGATCGCTGGAAACACCATATATTTT
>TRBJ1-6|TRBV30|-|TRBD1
CAGLTGGNSPLHF
TGTGCCGGACTGACAGGGGGCAATTCACCCCTCCACTTT
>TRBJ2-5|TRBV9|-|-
CASSVGLSQETQYF
TGTGCCAGCAGCGTAGGACTTTCTCAAGAGACCCAGTACTTC
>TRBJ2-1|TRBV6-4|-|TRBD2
CASSALGTNNEQFF
TGTGCCAGCAGTGCCCTTGGGACTAACAATGAGCAGTTCTTC
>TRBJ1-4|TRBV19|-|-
CASRLRDKDISGEKLFF
TGTGCCAGTAGGCTCCGGGACAAGGATATAAGTGGAGAAAAACTGTTTTTT
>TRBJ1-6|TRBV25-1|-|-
CASSESWGHDSDSPLHF
TGTGCCAGCAGTGAATCATGGGGTCATGACTCCGATTCACCCCTCCACTTT
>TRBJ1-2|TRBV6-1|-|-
CASSEANYGYTF
TGTGCCAGCAGTGAAGCGAACTATGGCTACACCTTC